A single sample gave rise to the 5 T cell receptor beta chains below, sequenced in a study of cytomegalovirus exposure and HLA in healthy donors (dated by TCRdb to between 2016 and 2019). Library prep was done by the immunoSEQ multiplex PCR assay. The multiplex PCR relied on a mix of 60 forward primers for TCR Vbeta segments and 13 reverse primers for TCR Jbeta segments. Drawn from immuneACCESS, this table holds only the in-frame rearrangements with V and J called that TCRdb kept. Clones are partly lost; checked studies trace under half to an unresolved V gene and leave the rest unexplained. This sample gives over 100,000 clones in total; about four fifths of them show up just once. The ten largest clones capture over 20% of the sample. The sample consisted of PBMCs. The origin of the receptors is a young man in good health and CMV-seropositive.

The V call is TRBV28, the J call TRBJ2-5; D is perhaps TRBD2 (8 bases). The J call is doubtful: the DNA matches TRBJ2-7 better. This CDR3 region has 16 residues. The germline V gene encodes CDR1 MDHEN and CDR2 SYDVKM. The DNA for the CDR3 is TGTGCCAGCACCTCGCCGGGAGGGACAGAAGGGGCCGAGCAGTACTTC. As protein: CASTSPGGTEGAEQYF.

The chain recombines TRBV25-1 with TRBJ2-2, with D possibly being TRBD2 (6 bases). The CDR3 length is 15 residues. CDR1 and CDR2 from the germline V gene are MGHDK and SYGVNS. V was cut by 3 bases and J by 5 bases, with 13 bases left in between. The CDR3 sequence: CASSEAGRRTGELFF. In DNA form, the CDR3 reads TGTGCCAGCAGTGAGGCGGGACGGCGGACCGGGGAGCTGTTTTTT.

This clone came up a few times. The chain uses TRBV18 and TRBJ1-4, with D possibly matching TRBD1 (6 bases). V gave up 1 base and J gave up 1 base, with 13 bases separating them. CDR1 and CDR2 from the germline V gene are KGHSH and LQKENI. The CDR3 totals 17 residues. CDR3 region: CASSPLIQGITNEKLFF. DNA for the CDR3: TGTGCCAGCTCACCACTCATCCAGGGGATAACTAATGAAAAACTGTTTTTT.

This chain connects TRBV9 to TRBJ1-1; D gene ambiguous. With 0 bases removed from V and 6 bases from J, the gap between germline ends came to 9 bases. Germline loops: CDR1 SGDLS, CDR2 YYNGEE. The CDR3 has 13 residues. In DNA form, the CDR3 reads TGTGCCAGCAGCGTAGATGGCTCCGCTGAAGCTTTCTTT. Its translation: CASSVDGSAEAFF.

The chain carries TRBV5-1 and TRBJ2-3, with TRBD2 as a possible D gene (6 bases). CDR3 size: 14 residues. Trimming cost V 6 bases and J 0 bases, with 11 bases left between them. Germline CDR1 SGHRS, CDR2 YFSETQ. In DNA, the CDR3 is TGCGCCAGCAAGTCAGGGACTAGCACAGATACGCAGTATTTT. Translated: CASKSGTSTDTQYF.